This entry concerns a single T cell receptor (beta chain). Its antigen is unknown. Base-call qualities are not available, and no considerably larger clone is one nucleotide away. These data originate in a study of T cells in Graves' hyperthyroidism and ophthalmopathy (dated by TCRdb to 2018 to 2020). Notes on the research overall: Peripheral blood was collected at initial diagnosis, before any treatment. Whether ophthalmopathy could be predicted prospectively was tested in an independent validation cohort made up of 18 hyperthyroidism patients plus 17 patients who later progressed to ophthalmopathy. After blood sampling, hyperthyroidism patients were treated with methimazole at a starting dose of 30 mg daily, and ophthalmopathy patients were treated with high-dose intravenous methylprednisolone. The 90 to 100 discovery patients were randomly split 7:3 into training and test sets. The paper describes TCR Vbeta CDR3 sequencing of about 140 peripheral blood samples, made up of 40 to 45 ophthalmopathy patients, 70 to 75 hyperthyroidism patients and 17 progressor patients. In addition, the study compared T-cell repertoires in thyroid tissue and in blood from roughly 6 Graves' hyperthyroidism patients. To identify distinguishing TCR V-J signatures, a discovery cohort of around 100 patients was used, comprising 43 with Graves' ophthalmopathy and around 60 with stable Graves' hyperthyroidism.

What the study reported, not specific to this receptor: Blood samples also contained most of the expanded thyroid clonotypes (frequency above 0.001), which suggests that blood repertoires may reflect thyroid immune responses. During validation, the model predicted progression to ophthalmopathy a median of about 6.3 months ahead of onset, with almost 71% sensitivity and 72% to 80% specificity. A 13 V-J signature model separated ophthalmopathy from stable hyperthyroidism, with about 88% sensitivity and about 81% specificity in cross-validation and 80%/75% in testing. Sample size was not statistically predetermined, and blinding of investigators to group allocation was not performed.

Stable Graves' hyperthyroidism was defined as the absence of progression to ophthalmopathy over 18 months of follow-up. The hyperthyroidism patients were between 18 and 65 years old and newly diagnosed, with a disease duration of less than 2 months. Any patient with an uncontrolled infection, another autoimmune disease, pregnancy or lactation was excluded. Clinical symptoms, serum thyroxine and TRAb, thyroid ultrasound, and orbital computed tomography formed the basis for the diagnoses. Ficoll-Paque density gradient centrifugation was used to isolate PBMCs from about 10 ml of fresh peripheral blood. Total RNA was extracted using Trizol reagent, and RNA quality was assessed on an Agilent 2100 Bioanalyzer. Amplification of TCR beta CDR3 regions was carried out from RNA transcripts. A first-round RT-PCR of the TCR CDR3 used the HTBI primer set with the Qiagen OneStep RT-PCR kit. Libraries were constructed in a second round of multiplex PCR, after which size selection and purification were performed. The libraries were sequenced on an Illumina HiSeq2000 using paired-end 100 bp reads. The study's own analysis went as follows. SOAPnuke was used to process the raw data, removing reads that contained adapters or uncalled bases, had a mean Phred below 15, or lacked an exact match to the constant primer or identifier. COPE v1.2.5 was used to merge high-quality paired reads, and clonotypes were defined as unique nucleotide sequences. MiTCR v1.1 was used to align clonotypes to the IMGT TRBV, TRBD and TRBJ reference segments. The analysis was restricted to V-J combinations with a frequency above 0.0001, which together covered approximately 99% of the repertoires. A TCS score was defined as the ratio of F50 (clonal expansion) to E x V (chaos), with BLOSUM62-based TCRdist applied between CDR3 peptides within each V-J. Welch's t-statistics and random forest reduced several hundred V-J features to 10 to 15, which were used in a naive Bayes classifier (R e1071). TCRdb reran the public reads through fastp at Q25 and MiXCR, keeping productive beta chains. Every distinct CDR3 protein forms one entry, paired with its most common genes and DNA. These V and J calls originate from TCRdb's pipeline instead of the authors' own analysis. The sample data list around 690,000 distinct CDR3 sequences, and approximately 15% of these were observed just once. The ten largest clones take up roughly a sixth of the sample.

For this chain, trimming is 0 bases at the V end and 4 bases at the J end, and the number of junction bases without a gene match is 10. CDR1 and CDR2 are drawn from the germline V gene: SGHDN, FVKESK. From its cysteine to its phenylalanine, the CDR3 spans 18 amino acids. The CDR3 DNA has 54 bases and is translated from base 1. The sequence was collected from a man in his fifties with Graves' hyperthyroidism. The rearrangement combines TRBV14 with TRBJ2-3; the central 10 bases match TRBD2. Sequencing was carried out using blood. The CDR3 reads CASSQESRSSGSSDTQYF. The nucleotides are TGTGCCAGCAGCCAAGAAAGTCGTTCTAGCGGGAGTTCAGATACGCAGTATTTT.